The T cell receptor beta chain under discussion was sequenced for a study of Graves' ophthalmopathy and Graves' hyperthyroidism. The study amplified TCR beta CDR3 regions using RNA transcripts. The workflow started with a first-round RT-PCR run with HTBI primers and then moved on to a second-round multiplex PCR. TCRdb passed the multiplex PCR reads through MiXCR, listing each CDR3 protein once. The sample carries about 380,000 distinct CDR3 sequences, approximately 15% recorded once. On this clonotype: Its antigen is still unknown.

Study-wide results and limits: The majority of expanded thyroid clonotypes above 0.001 frequency also occurred in blood.

The CDR3 loop spans 14 amino acids. V gave up 4 bases and J gave up 13 bases, with 20 bases separating them. Cases classed as stable hyperthyroidism had no ophthalmopathy within 18 months of follow-up. Hyperthyroidism patients were newly diagnosed, under 2 months' duration, aged 18 to 65. The chain is built from TRBV12-3 or TRBV12-4 and TRBJ1-5; D unresolved. Material: peripheral blood. This sequence was found in a woman aged 18-30 years with stable Graves' hyperthyroidism. Here the CDR3 reads CASSSKVYEWPQHF. DNA of the CDR3: TGTGCCAGCAGTTCAAAGGTATATGAGTGGCCTCAGCATTTT.